This T cell receptor (beta chain) came from a study of blood T cell repertoires in COVID-19 (TCRdb year 2020). Context from the whole study: The collaborator samples originated in the United States, Italy and Spain and spanned the acute and convalescent phases of COVID-19. HLA class I and class II types, where available, came from metadata supplied by the sample provider rather than from assay-based typing. Subjects who had been exposed to COVID-19, were actively infected with it, or had recovered from it provided the deeply sampled blood TCRbeta repertoires that made up the dataset. The sample metadata nearly always contained a de-identified subject ID, COVID-19 status, age in years and sex. The material from the prospective study consisted of cDNA or gDNA derived from T cells, B-cell-depleted T cells, or PBMCs. Samples came from the ongoing ImmuneRACE study (first 160 participants) plus 1,254 subjects from 6 global collaborators. The repertoires were made available in a free public database intended to serve as a resource for research on the immune response to SARS-CoV-2. What the research found in general, with its limitations: Clinical and demographic metadata were provided uncurated, with the amount varying by source and participant.

Spanning cysteine to phenylalanine, the CDR3 consists of 13 amino acids. The only DNA kept is the CDR3, 39 bases in frame from the first base. The germline V gene encodes CDR1 SGHRS and CDR2 YFSETQ. V and J lose 0 bases and 4 bases, and a span of 7 bases separates them. TCRbeta CDR3 regions were amplified from genomic DNA using the immunoSEQ Assay, a bias-controlled multiplex PCR. Under the source paper's analysis protocol: The number of nucleated cells in each sample was estimated by amplification of reference gene primers within the assay. To quantify the absolute abundance of each unique TCRbeta CDR3 rearrangement, sequence reads were collapsed and filtered. For each sample, productive Simpson clonality was calculated by taking the square root of Simpson's diversity index across productive rearrangements. The immuneACCESS repertoire file appears here via TCRdb, limited to in-frame rearrangements. These files lack a portion of the clones; in checked studies, under half of the deficit traces to unresolved V genes, and the cause of the others is not known. The DNA was the basis for D and trimming; V, J and clone size are from that table. In this sample the table shows roughly 250,000 clones, 92% of which occur a single time. The leading ten clones occupy roughly 0.89% of the sample.

Of note for this clone: The antigen this receptor binds is unknown. Within one base of it there is no much larger clone, and no base qualities were kept.

At one collaborating source in Seattle, patients were enrolled during active infection and were followed longitudinally through the course of disease. Whole blood was collected in K2EDTA tubes by collaborating institutions according to the institutions' own protocols. For TCRbeta analysis, collaborators shipped samples in one of three forms: frozen whole blood, isolated PBMCs, or DNA extracted from either of those sample types. This chain is built from TRBV5-1 and TRBJ1-2, with the D gene uncertain. This receptor was taken from a man aged 25-45 years with COVID-19, enrolled during active disease. The sample was peripheral blood. Here the CDR3 is given as CASSLGASYGYTF. The nucleotides read TGCGCCAGCAGCTTGGGGGCCAGCTATGGCTACACCTTC. Supplemented by the reference TRBV5-1 and TRBJ1-2 proteins around the CDR3, the complete variable domain is KAGVTQTPRYLIKTRGQQVTLSCSPISGHRSVSWYQQTPGQGLQFLFEYFSETQRNKGNFPGRFSGRQFSNSRSEMNVSTLELGDSALYLCASSLGASYGYTFGSGTRLTVV.